One sample yielded the 25 T cell receptor beta chains listed below, sequenced in a study of low-dose radiotherapy and immunotherapy resistance in tumors. Time point specified: before trial treatment. Alpha- and beta-chain coverage of first-strand cDNA came from TRAV- and TRBV-specific primers. TCRs were amplified for roughly 20 PCR cycles with a constant-region primer and V-primer adapter. TCRdb reprocessed the reads via MiXCR and lists one record per CDR3 protein. In the table there are 57,000 or so distinct CDR3 sequences, 20% to 25% of which are singletons. This specimen was PBMCs, taken before treatment. The receptors come from a male donor with prostate cancer.

There are many counts of this clonotype. The chain combines TRBV7-2 with TRBJ2-3, with a tentative D call TRBD2 (7 bases). The V gene's germline CDR1 is SGHTA and CDR2 FQGNSA. V lost 7 bases to trimming and J lost 4 bases, with 18 bases between them. The length of the CDR3 is 15 residues. CDR3 in amino acids: CASKDGGGASDTQYF. In DNA form, the CDR3 reads TGTGCCAGCAAGGATGGGGGGGGGGCCTCAGATACGCAGTATTTT. Full variable domain (remainder filled in from reference TRBV7-2 and TRBJ2-3): GAGVSQSPSNKVTEKGKDVELRCDPISGHTALYWYRQSLGQGLEFLIYFQGNSAPDKSGLPSDRFSAERTGGSVSTLTIQRTQQEDSAVYLCASKDGGGASDTQYFGPGTRLTVL.

This clonotype was picked up many times. The final CDR3 position lacks the conserved phenylalanine or tryptophan, pointing to a likely read error. It is unclear where the CDR3 begins or ends on the DNA, so no DNA is shown, and the CDR3 is as TCRdb lists it. The chain uses TRBV9 and TRBJ2-3; TRBD1 is taken as the D call from the table, unchecked against the DNA. Germline assignment: CDR1 SGDLS and CDR2 YYNGEE. Termini included, the CDR3 measures 11 amino acids. The CDR3 spells CASSGLLGRDR.

The chain recombines TRBV10-3 with TRBJ2-1; TRBD2 agrees at 9 bases. The CDR3 loop spans 13 amino acids. Germline V CDR1 and CDR2: ENHRY, SYGVKD. The J segment lost 13 bases and the V segment lost 2 bases, leaving 6 bases of the junction unmatched. DNA of the CDR3: TGTGCCATCAGTGAGACTCTAGCGGGAAAACAGTTCTTC. Translated, it gives CAISETLAGKQFF.

This clonotype was picked up many times. V usage is TRBV5-1 and J usage is TRBJ2-3, with TRBD1 matching 8 bases. Germline CDR1 SGHRS, CDR2 YFSETQ. J gave up 2 bases and V 8 bases, and 4 bases lay outside the gene matches. The CDR3 totals 13 residues. The CDR3 nucleotides are TGCGCCAGTGGGACAGGCGACACAGATACGCAGTATTTT. Its translation: CASGTGDTDTQYF.

In this sample, this clonotype turned up many times. The rearrangement links TRBV27 to TRBJ2-1; 9 nucleotides align to TRBD1. Losses at the gene ends were 6 bases for V and 10 bases for J; bases not matched to a gene: 10. Germline-derived CDR1 and CDR2 are MNHEY and SMNVEV (reference sequence). CDR3 length: 14 amino acids. CDR3 in amino acids: CASSGRTGALEQFF. CDR3 DNA: TGTGCCAGCAGCGGAAGGACAGGGGCCTTAGAGCAGTTCTTC.

This clonotype occurred many times. The chain recombines TRBV5-1 with TRBJ1-2; maybe TRBD1 (5 bases). Germline V gene lookup returns CDR1 SGHRS and CDR2 YFSETQ. This CDR3 region has 15 residues. Trimming left V 4 bases short and J 8 bases short, with 21 bases between. Written as DNA, the CDR3 is TGCGCCAGCAGCGCCGGACGAGGGGAATCGCGCGGCTACACCTTC. The encoded protein is CASSAGRGESRGYTF. The full variable domain, its missing parts supplied by reference TRBV5-1 and TRBJ1-2, is KAGVTQTPRYLIKTRGQQVTLSCSPISGHRSVSWYQQTPGQGLQFLFEYFSETQRNKGNFPGRFSGRQFSNSRSEMNVSTLELGDSALYLCASSAGRGESRGYTFGSGTRLTVV.

At least ten counts were recorded for this clonotype. V is TRBV10-3 and J is TRBJ2-5; possible D gene TRBD2, 6 bases. Germline CDR1 ENHRY, CDR2 SYGVKD. V gave up 2 bases and J gave up 6 bases, with 22 bases separating them. This CDR3 has 17 amino acids. DNA for the CDR3: TGTGCCATCAGTGAGGTGGGGACGGGAGTCTCGTCGAAGACCCAGTACTTC. Protein sequence: CAISEVGTGVSSKTQYF.

V and J are TRBV5-1 and TRBJ2-3; D is possibly TRBD1 or TRBD2 (5 bases each). CDR1 and CDR2 from the germline V gene are SGHRS and YFSETQ. This CDR3 is 14 amino acids long. Trimming cost V 7 bases and J 11 bases, with 23 bases left between them. This CDR3 reads CASGRDQSSEEQYF. The CDR3 coding sequence is TGCGCCAGCGGCCGGGACCAATCGTCCGAAGAGCAGTATTTT.

This clonotype was seen repeatedly, ten times or more. The gene calls are TRBV7-2 and TRBJ2-1; TRBD2 is a possible D gene (5 bases). The CDR3 totals 15 residues. Germline CDR1 reads SGHTA; CDR2 reads FQGNSA. V lost 5 bases to trimming and J lost 2 bases, with 13 bases between them. As DNA, the CDR3 is TGTGCCAGCAGCCCGAGGGTAGCGCCCTACAATGAGCAGTTCTTC. Translated, it gives CASSPRVAPYNEQFF.

This clonotype has at least ten counts. V and J are TRBV29-1 and TRBJ2-2; maybe TRBD1 (6 bases). The germline CDR1 and CDR2 sequences are SQVTM and ANQGSEA. V lost 6 bases, J lost 3 bases, and 8 bases lay in between. CDR3 length: 12 residues. Here the CDR3 reads CSVGQHTGELFF. Written as DNA, the CDR3 is TGCAGCGTGGGACAACACACCGGGGAGCTGTTTTTT.

This clonotype occurred many times. J is TRBJ2-3 and V is TRBV12-3 or TRBV12-4; the D gene is possibly TRBD2 (6 bases). The CDR3 length is 14 residues. V was pared by 5 bases and J by 2 bases, with 11 bases between. This chain's CDR3 is CASSGRGITDTQYF. CDR3 in DNA: TGTGCCAGCAGTGGACGGGGGATCACAGATACGCAGTATTTT.

The J gene is TRBJ2-1, the V gene TRBV19, with 7 bases identical to TRBD2. Germline V gene data show CDR1 as LNHDA and CDR2 as SQIVND (reference sequence). The CDR3 totals 12 residues. With 4 bases clipped from V and 10 bases from J, the junction kept 4 bases outside the gene matches. The CDR3 is CASSSGSYEQFF. The CDR3 DNA reads as TGTGCCAGTAGTAGCGGGAGCTACGAGCAGTTCTTC.

Details on this clonotype: A far larger clone is off by one base, so a read error is likely. The V and J genes are TRBV5-3 and TRBJ2-7, with D unresolved. Being an ORF, TRBV5-3 has a function that is uncertain. CDR3 size: 14 residues. CDR3 sequence (DNA): TGTGCCAGCAGCTTGTTTCCGACCGCCTACGAGCAGTACTTC. It translates to CASSLFPTAYEQYF.

On this clonotype: It differs at one base from a far larger clone, so likely a read error. The chain carries TRBV29-1 and TRBJ2-7; 8 bases fit TRBD2. The CDR3 has 14 residues. V trimming: 4 bases; J trimming: 7 bases; junction bases outside the gene matches: 12. Looked up from germline, CDR1 is SQVTM and CDR2 is ANQGSEA. This chain's CDR3 is CSVGGLGSYNEQYF. For the CDR3, the DNA is TGCAGCGTTGGGGGACTAGGCTCCTACAATGAGCAGTACTTC.

The rearrangement joins TRBV24-1 to TRBJ2-3; the D gene is possibly TRBD1 (6 bases). The V and J ends lost 4 bases and 1 base respectively, with 26 bases between them. Germline CDR1 is KGHDR and CDR2 is SFDVKD. This CDR3 is 20 amino acids long. CDR3 amino acids: CATSDTTGADPQPGTDTQYF. The CDR3 DNA sequence: TGTGCCACCAGTGACACGACAGGCGCCGACCCCCAACCTGGCACAGATACGCAGTATTTT.

The sample holds many counts of this clonotype. The rearrangement links TRBV7-9 to TRBJ1-2; D is perhaps TRBD1 (5 bases). V shed 4 bases and J shed 7 bases, with 10 bases lying between them. The germline gives CDR1 SEHNR, CDR2 FQNEAQ (reference sequence). This CDR3 has 12 amino acids. In DNA, the CDR3 is TGTGCCAGCAGCTCCGAGGGGCCTGGCTACACCTTC. Its translation is CASSSEGPGYTF.

This clonotype was seen repeatedly, ten times or more. The rearrangement uses TRBV3-1 and TRBJ2-1; 8 bases match TRBD1. Germline V gene sequence: CDR1 LGHDT, CDR2 YNNKEL (reference sequence). The CDR3 is 14 residues long. Unmatched junction bases numbered 10, after V lost 0 bases and J lost 15 bases. The CDR3 here is CASSQDGWQGARFF. The CDR3 DNA reads TGTGCCAGCAGCCAAGATGGGTGGCAGGGGGCACGGTTCTTC.

This clonotype was seen at least ten times. The chain employs TRBV19 and TRBJ2-3; D possibly corresponds to TRBD2 (5 bases). Trimming stripped 5 bases from V and 4 bases from J, with 10 bases between. The length of the CDR3 is 13 residues. The germline V gene has CDR1 LNHDA and CDR2 SQIVND (reference sequence). The CDR3: CASSRGWADTQYF. CDR3 DNA sequence: TGTGCCAGTAGTCGGGGATGGGCAGATACGCAGTATTTT.

The table lists this clonotype with many counts. The chain couples TRBV7-9 to TRBJ1-1; 9 bases are shared with TRBD1. In germline, CDR1 is SEHNR, CDR2 FQNEAQ (reference sequence). V shed 3 bases, J shed 3 bases, and the junction held 2 bases outside the gene matches. The CDR3 loop spans 14 amino acids. The CDR3 loop reads CASSFRTGDTEAFF. The CDR3 DNA follows: TGTGCCAGCAGCTTTCGGACAGGGGACACTGAAGCTTTCTTT.

The table lists this clonotype with many counts. The V gene is TRBV4-2, the J gene TRBJ2-5; 7 bases match TRBD2. The CDR3 has 17 amino acids. V shed 5 bases and J 4 bases; nucleotides not matched to a gene: 16. CDR1 and CDR2 from the germline V gene are LGHNA and YNFKEQ. The CDR3, as DNA: TGTGCCAGCAGCTCTTTCGAGCCTCAGCGGGGAGGAGAGACCCAGTACTTC. Protein: CASSSFEPQRGGETQYF.

This clonotype was observed many times. This sequence joins TRBV6-2 or TRBV6-3 and TRBJ2-2; 9 nucleotides line up with TRBD2. Germline assignment: CDR1 MNHEY and CDR2 SVGEGT. This CDR3 is built from 14 residues. Trimming removed 7 bases from V and 8 bases from J; junction bases left unmatched: 8. The CDR3 loop reads CASNSGLASGELFF. CDR3 DNA sequence: TGTGCCAGCAACTCGGGACTAGCATCTGGGGAGCTGTTTTTT.

This clonotype showed up just a few times. The chain is built from TRBV29-1 and TRBJ2-7; D is possibly TRBD2 (7 bases). This CDR3 is built from 12 residues. Germline V gene data show CDR1 as SQVTM and CDR2 as ANQGSEA. Trimming removed 3 bases from V and 6 bases from J, with 12 bases in between. This CDR3 reads CSVDGGLSEQYF. In DNA form, the CDR3 reads TGCAGCGTTGACGGGGGGCTCAGCGAGCAGTACTTC.

This clonotype has at least ten counts. V is TRBV2 and J is TRBJ2-7; possible D gene TRBD2, 6 bases. There are 14 residues in the CDR3. CDR1 SNHLY and CDR2 FYNNEI come from the germline V gene. V lost 6 bases, J lost 3 bases, and 15 bases lay in between. CDR3 region: CASRKPGARYEQYF. CDR3 nucleotides: TGTGCCAGCAGGAAACCGGGAGCTCGCTACGAGCAGTACTTC.

Ten or more counts support this clonotype. The genes are TRBV28 and TRBJ2-2; D not certain. In germline, CDR1 is MDHEN, CDR2 SYDVKM. Trimming took 5 bases from V and 3 from J, leaving 7 bases between them. The CDR3 loop spans 13 amino acids. CDR3 coding DNA: TGTGCCAGCAGTCAGATTTACACCGGGGAGCTGTTTTTT. It translates to CASSQIYTGELFF.

The chain couples TRBV28 to TRBJ2-2, with TRBD2 matching over 11 bases. Trimming removed 3 bases from V and 3 bases from J; junction bases left unmatched: 6. The CDR3 contains 17 residues. Germline CDR1 and CDR2: MDHEN and SYDVKM. The CDR3 sequence: CASSLRLAGGHTGELFF. In nucleotides, the CDR3 is TGTGCCAGCAGTTTGAGGCTAGCGGGAGGCCACACCGGGGAGCTGTTTTTT. Filled out from reference TRBV28 and TRBJ2-2, the complete variable domain reads DVKVTQSSRYLVKRTGEKVFLECVQDMDHENMFWYRQDPGLGLRLIYFSYDVKMKEKGDIPEGYSVSREKKERFSLILESASTNQTSMYLCASSLRLAGGHTGELFFGEGSRLTVL.